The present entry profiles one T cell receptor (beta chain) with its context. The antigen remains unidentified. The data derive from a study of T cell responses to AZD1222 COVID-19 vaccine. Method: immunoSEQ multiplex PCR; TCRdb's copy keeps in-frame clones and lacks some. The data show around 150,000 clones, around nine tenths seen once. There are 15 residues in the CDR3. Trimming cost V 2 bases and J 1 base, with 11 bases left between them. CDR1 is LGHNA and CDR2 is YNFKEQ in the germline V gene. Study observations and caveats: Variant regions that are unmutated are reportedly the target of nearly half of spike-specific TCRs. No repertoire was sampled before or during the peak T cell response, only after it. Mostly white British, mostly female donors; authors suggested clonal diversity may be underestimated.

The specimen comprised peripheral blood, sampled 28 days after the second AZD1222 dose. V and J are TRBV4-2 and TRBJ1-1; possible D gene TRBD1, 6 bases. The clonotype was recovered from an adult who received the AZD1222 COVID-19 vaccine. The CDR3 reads CASSQRGTPNTEAFF. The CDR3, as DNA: TGTGCCAGCAGCCAACGGGGGACACCGAACACTGAAGCTTTCTTT.